The text below deals with one T cell receptor beta chain. This CDR3 has 14 residues. The V and J ends lost 3 bases and 0 bases, in that order; junction bases with no gene match: 2. The germline V gene has CDR1 SNHLY and CDR2 FYNNEI. This entry comes from a study of blood T cell repertoires in COVID-19. Participant-given clinical history determined each cohort assignment. Sequencing used immunoSEQ multiplex PCR; TCRdb keeps in-frame clones, though not all of them. In the table there are 320,000 or so clones, roughly 87% of which are singletons. The receptor was isolated from a woman aged 25 to 39 who had recovered from COVID-19. The genes are TRBV2 and TRBJ2-7, with TRBD1 matching 7 bases. Sequencing input: PBMCs or T cells enriched from blood (not recorded which). The CDR3 spells CASSDPGGSYEQYF. Written as DNA, the CDR3 is TGTGCCAGCAGTGATCCAGGGGGCTCCTACGAGCAGTACTTC.